A selection of T cell receptor beta chains follows, all from one sample in a study of cytomegalovirus exposure and HLA in healthy donors. This table comes from immunoSEQ multiplex PCR, and its TCRdb copy is limited to in-frame clones, with some not included. The sample lists more than 100,000 clones, about 74% occurring once. Sample: PBMCs. Receptors originate from a woman in her thirties or forties in good health and CMV-seropositive. Both conserved end residues are part of each CDR3. Each record gives: V gene, J gene, clone size, D gene, CDR3 protein, CDR3 DNA. The D gene is left open where the match is weak. Rows may omit the clone size; those that give it use once, few, many or a size class.

TRBV9	TRBJ1-3	.	.	CASSAGTPGNTIYF	TGTGCCAGCAGCGCCGGGACACCGGGAAACACCATATATTTT
TRBV4-1	TRBJ1-2	once	.	CASSQGENYGYTF	TGCGCCAGCAGCCAAGGAGAGAACTATGGCTACACCTTC
TRBV6-4	TRBJ2-3	.	TRBD2	CASSEGSGMSTDTQYF	TGTGCCAGCAGTGAAGGTAGCGGGATGAGCACAGATACGCAGTATTTT
TRBV12-5	TRBJ2-1	.	.	CASGSERQGTYNEQFF	TGTGCTAGTGGTTCGGAGCGGCAAGGGACCTACAATGAGCAGTTCTTC
TRBV7-2	TRBJ2-7	few	.	CASSLGTYYEQYF	TGTGCCAGCAGCTTAGGGACTTACTACGAGCAGTACTTC
TRBV25-1	TRBJ2-3	once	TRBD1	CASSRQGPPTDTQYF	TGTGCCAGCAGTCGACAGGGGCCACCCACAGATACGCAGTATTTT
TRBV9	TRBJ1-1	.	TRBD1	CASSPGQGNTEAFF	TGTGCCAGCAGCCCCGGACAGGGCAACACTGAAGCTTTCTTT
TRBV9	TRBJ1-3	.	.	CASSEGDNSGNTIYF	TGTGCCAGCAGCGAGGGGGACAACTCTGGAAACACCATATATTTT
TRBV19	TRBJ2-2	once	.	CASSSPPVRDQFANTGELFF	TGTGCCAGTAGTAGCCCTCCGGTGCGGGACCAGTTCGCGAACACCGGGGAGCTGTTTTTT
TRBV10-3	TRBJ2-1	.	TRBD2	CAISEREREGARGANEQFF	TGTGCCATCAGTGAACGAGAGCGGGAGGGAGCGCGGGGGGCTAATGAGCAGTTCTTC
TRBV7-3	TRBJ2-2	few	TRBD1	CASSIQGASTGELFF	TGTGCCAGCAGCATTCAGGGGGCTAGCACCGGGGAGCTGTTTTTT
TRBV5-1	TRBJ2-7	.	TRBD2	CASSPGTSGSRTEQYF	TGCGCCAGCAGCCCGGGGACTAGCGGGAGTCGTACCGAGCAGTACTTC
TRBV5-1	TRBJ2-5	.	.	CASSYTAWGEETQYF	TGCGCCAGCAGCTACACCGCGTGGGGAGAAGAGACCCAGTACTTC
TRBV19	TRBJ2-1	.	TRBD2	CASSIEREGPEQFF	TGTGCCAGTAGTATAGAGCGGGAGGGCCCTGAGCAGTTCTTC
TRBV7-6	TRBJ2-2	.	.	CASSHSPGELFF	TGTGCCAGCAGCCATTCCCCCGGGGAGCTGTTTTTT
TRBV30	TRBJ2-5	.	.	CAWSTRAQETQYF	TGTGCCTGGAGTACGAGGGCCCAAGAGACCCAGTACTTC
TRBV6-5	TRBJ2-7	once	TRBD1	CASRQDREYSYEQYF	TGTGCCAGCAGGCAAGACAGGGAGTATTCCTACGAGCAGTACTTC
TRBV11-1	TRBJ1-6	.	.	CASSPERDSPLHF	TGTGCCAGCAGCCCCGAGAGGGATTCACCCCTCCACTTT
TRBV6-5	TRBJ2-5	.	.	CASSRTIQETQYF	TGTGCCAGCAGTCGGACTATTCAAGAGACCCAGTACTTC
TRBV4-2	TRBJ2-6	.	TRBD2	CASSQEGLAGAGANVLTF	TGTGCCAGCAGCCAAGAAGGGCTAGCGGGAGCTGGGGCCAACGTCCTGACTTTC
TRBV6-4	TRBJ2-2	.	TRBD2	CASSAERGGTGELFF	TGTGCCAGCAGTGCAGAGCGGGGGGGCACCGGGGAGCTGTTTTTT
TRBV5-4	TRBJ1-1	.	.	CASSLDRADTEAFF	TGTGCCAGCAGCTTGGACAGGGCTGACACTGAAGCTTTCTTT
TRBV19	TRBJ2-7	.	TRBD1	CASRPGTGGTYEQYF	TGTGCCAGTAGGCCCGGGACAGGGGGTACCTACGAGCAGTACTTC
TRBV5-1	TRBJ2-7	.	.	CASSRDISSYEQYF	TGCGCCAGCAGTCGGGACATCTCCTCCTACGAGCAGTACTTC
TRBV5-5	TRBJ1-1	.	.	CASSLTENTEAFF	TGTGCCAGCAGTTTAACAGAGAACACTGAAGCTTTCTTT
TRBV11-2	TRBJ2-1	.	TRBD2	CASTRAGGWGNEQFF	TGTGCCAGCACCAGAGCGGGAGGGTGGGGGAATGAGCAGTTCTTC
TRBV7-3	TRBJ2-2	once	TRBD2	CASSPRTSGRFGELFF	TGTGCCAGCAGCCCCCGGACTAGCGGGAGGTTCGGGGAGCTGTTTTTT
TRBV7-2	TRBJ1-5	.	TRBD1	CASSLSARAGGKQPQHF	TGTGCCAGCAGCTTATCAGCGAGAGCAGGGGGCAAACAGCCCCAGCATTTT
TRBV7-8	TRBJ2-1	.	TRBD2	CASSTPGGRTYNEQFF	TGTGCCAGCAGCACCCCGGGGGGAAGGACCTACAATGAGCAGTTCTTC
TRBV6-1	TRBJ1-4	few	TRBD1	CASSAPGQANEKLFF	TGTGCCAGCAGTGCTCCGGGACAGGCGAATGAAAAACTGTTTTTT
TRBV7-7	TRBJ2-5	.	TRBD2	CASSSSSGQETQYF	TGTGCTAGCAGCTCTTCTAGCGGGCAAGAGACCCAGTACTTC
TRBV2	TRBJ1-6	few	.	CASTGQWANSPLHF	TGTGCCAGCACCGGACAGTGGGCAAATTCACCCCTCCACTTT
TRBV5-6	TRBJ1-5	.	TRBD1	CASSLGQGLQPQHF	TGTGCCAGCAGCCTAGGACAGGGATTACAGCCCCAGCATTTT
TRBV6-1	TRBJ2-2	few	TRBD2	CASSATSGSWVGELFF	TGTGCCAGCAGTGCTACTAGCGGGAGTTGGGTCGGGGAGCTGTTTTTT
TRBV19	TRBJ1-6	.	TRBD1	CASKQGERNSPLHF	TGTGCCAGTAAACAGGGGGAGAGAAATTCACCCCTCCACTTT
TRBV7-9	TRBJ2-5	.	.	CASSRGTQYF	TGTGCCAGCAGCCGGGGGACCCAGTACTTC
TRBV30	TRBJ1-1	.	TRBD1	CAWSDRGKNTEAFF	TGTGCCTGGAGTGACAGGGGGAAGAACACTGAAGCTTTCTTT
TRBV2	TRBJ1-6	once	.	CASGRGSLRPLHF	TGTGCCAGCGGGAGGGGATCGCTTAGACCCCTCCACTTT
TRBV11-2	TRBJ1-1	.	.	CASSLERGTEAFF	TGTGCCAGCAGCTTAGAACGGGGGACTGAAGCTTTCTTT
TRBV10-3	TRBJ1-2	.	TRBD1	CAISGGDRGISGYTF	TGTGCCATCAGCGGGGGGGACAGGGGAATATCTGGCTACACCTTC
TRBV9	TRBJ1-5	.	TRBD1	CASSATGAHQPQHF	TGTGCCAGCAGCGCGACAGGGGCCCATCAGCCCCAGCATTTT
TRBV7-2	TRBJ1-4	.	.	CASSSAPGKLFF	TGTGCCAGCAGCTCCGCCCCCGGAAAACTGTTTTTT
TRBV5-6	TRBJ2-5	.	.	CASSPTGYQETQYF	TGTGCCAGCAGCCCGACAGGATACCAAGAGACCCAGTACTTC
TRBV2	TRBJ1-2	.	.	CASRTTNDGYTF	TGTGCCAGCAGGACGACTAACGATGGCTACACCTTC
TRBV7-3	TRBJ1-1	few	TRBD1	CASSRQGGNTEAFF	TGTGCCAGCAGCAGACAGGGAGGGAACACTGAAGCTTTCTTT
TRBV30	TRBJ2-7	.	.	CAWTGSAAYEQYF	TGTGCCTGGACCGGGAGCGCGGCCTACGAGCAGTACTTC
TRBV4-3	TRBJ1-2	.	.	CASSQVQGVGYTF	TGCGCCAGCAGCCAAGTACAGGGAGTGGGCTACACCTTC
TRBV18	TRBJ2-1	.	.	CASSPGDSPGKQFF	TGTGCCAGCTCACCAGGAGACTCTCCCGGAAAGCAGTTCTTC
TRBV10-1	TRBJ2-7	.	.	CASSFGRGRPGEQYF	TGCGCCAGCAGTTTCGGGCGGGGGCGTCCCGGCGAGCAGTACTTC
TRBV25-1	TRBJ2-1	.	.	CASSVIDMSYNEQFF	TGTGCCAGCAGTGTTATAGATATGAGCTACAATGAGCAGTTCTTC
TRBV7-2	TRBJ1-3	.	TRBD1	CASSLYPGQGGGNTIYF	TGTGCCAGCAGCTTATATCCCGGCCAGGGGGGTGGAAACACCATATATTTT
TRBV9	TRBJ2-7	.	.	CASSVSPDPSGEQYF	TGTGCCAGCAGCGTATCCCCCGACCCTTCGGGGGAGCAGTACTTC
TRBV7-2	TRBJ1-4	.	.	CASSLSPNEKLFF	TGTGCCAGCAGCCTAAGCCCAAATGAAAAACTGTTTTTT
TRBV7-3	TRBJ2-5	.	.	CASSLVSGETQYF	TGTGCCAGCAGCTTAGTTTCAGGGGAGACCCAGTACTTC
TRBV9	TRBJ1-1	.	TRBD1	CASRLKEQGPCWDTEAFF	TGTGCCAGCAGATTAAAGGAACAGGGGCCGTGTTGGGACACTGAAGCTTTCTTT
TRBV6-1	TRBJ1-1	.	TRBD1	CASSPMTGGNTEAFF	TGTGCCAGCAGCCCTATGACAGGGGGGAACACTGAAGCTTTCTTT
TRBV7-8	TRBJ2-1	few	TRBD2	CASSRGISGGNEQFF	TGTGCCAGCAGCCGGGGTATTAGCGGGGGGAATGAGCAGTTCTTC
TRBV7-9	TRBJ2-5	.	.	CASSLMGPRVETQYF	TGTGCCAGCAGCTTAATGGGGCCCCGGGTGGAGACCCAGTACTTC
TRBV14	TRBJ2-3	.	TRBD1	CASSRTGTGWYF	TGTGCCAGCAGCCGGACCGGGACAGGGTGGTATTTT
TRBV6-6	TRBJ2-7	.	.	CASSYAGRSYEQYF	TGTGCCAGCAGTTACGCGGGTCGCTCCTACGAGCAGTACTTC